What follows are 16 T cell receptor beta chains derived from one specimen sequenced in a study of beta chain features in type 1 diabetes. General study points: Moderate but significant shortening of TCRB CDR3s was recorded in all four CD4+ subsets from Type 1 diabetes patients.

The antigens of these receptors remain unknown. Expressed TCRB transcripts were sequenced because the isolated RNA had all been reverse transcribed beforehand. The table came from immunoSEQ multiplex PCR; TCRdb's copy has only in-frame clones and leaves some out. The sample records 100,000 to 150,000 clones, approximately 10% being singletons. Sequencing was done on a sample of central memory CD4+ T cells from blood. The receptor source for this set is a man aged 30 to 45 with type 1 diabetes.

V usage is TRBV29-1 and J usage is TRBJ1-1; D gene ambiguous. CDR1 SQVTM and CDR2 ANQGSEA come from the germline V gene. The CDR3 has 13 residues. The V and J ends lost 4 bases and 3 bases respectively, with 12 bases between them. The DNA of the CDR3 is TGCAGCGTTGGATGGGGAGAGGACACTGAAGCTTTCTTT. It specifies CSVGWGEDTEAFF.

The V call is TRBV6-6, the J call TRBJ1-1, with 7 bases lining up with TRBD1. The CDR3 runs 12 residues. The trim removed 8 bases at V and 6 bases at J, leaving 6 bases unmatched. CDR1 and CDR2 from the germline V gene are MNHNY and SVGAGI (reference sequence). DNA for the CDR3: TGTGCCAGCGACAGGGTAGGGGCTGAAGCTTTCTTT. This gives the protein CASDRVGAEAFF.

This clone was seen more than once but under ten times. This sequence joins TRBV6-5 and TRBJ2-6; no clear D gene. Germline V gene lookup returns CDR1 MNHEY and CDR2 SVGAGI. The V and J ends lost 4 bases and 4 bases respectively, with 11 bases between them. The CDR3 loop spans 15 amino acids. The DNA of the CDR3 is TGTGCCAGCAGTTCCTCCGGGTTAGGGGCCAACGTCCTGACTTTC. This sequence encodes CASSSSGLGANVLTF.

This clone was seen a few times. This chain joins TRBV20-1 and TRBJ2-1; D not resolved. V lost 5 bases and J 4 bases, leaving 6 bases between the germline ends. Looked up from germline, CDR1 is DFQATT and CDR2 is SNEGSKA (reference sequence). The CDR3 has 11 amino acids. The chain's CDR3 is CSASPYNEQFF. The CDR3 DNA follows: TGCAGTGCTTCCCCATACAATGAGCAGTTCTTC.

This clone came up a few times. The rearrangement links TRBV4-2 to TRBJ2-1, with 7 bases aligning to TRBD1. Germline V CDR1 and CDR2: LGHNA, YNFKEQ. V lost 0 bases, J lost 7 bases, and 6 bases stayed unmatched. This CDR3 spans 15 amino acids. CDR3 nucleotides: TGTGCCAGCAGCCAAGATCGAAGGGGGCGAAATGAGCAGTTCTTC. This codes for CASSQDRRGRNEQFF.

This sequence joins TRBV11-2 and TRBJ1-1, with TRBD1 matching over 7 bases. The CDR3 has 13 residues. The germline CDR1 and CDR2 sequences are SGHAT and FQNNGV. The V and J ends lost 5 bases and 4 bases, in that order; junction bases with no gene match: 4. CDR3 loop: CASSGDRATEAFF. The DNA for the CDR3 is TGTGCCAGCAGCGGAGACAGGGCCACTGAAGCTTTCTTT.

This clone was counted a few times. The rearrangement links TRBV6-5 to TRBJ2-5, with a weak D call TRBD1 (5 bases). Germline CDR1 is MNHEY and CDR2 is SVGAGI. V lost 6 bases to trimming and J lost 5 bases, with 16 bases between them. The CDR3 sequence is 14 residues long. In nucleotides, the CDR3 is TGTGCCAGCAGAGTCAGTAGGGGTCGGGAGACCCAGTACTTC. Protein: CASRVSRGRETQYF.

This clone was recorded a few times. The rearrangement links TRBV18 to TRBJ2-2; TRBD2 aligns across 11 bases. After removal of 4 bases from V and 0 bases from J, the junction contained 1 base not matched to a gene. CDR3 length equals 16 residues. In germline, CDR1 is KGHSH, CDR2 LQKENI. This CDR3 is CASSRTSGSNTGELFF. Written as DNA, the CDR3 is TGTGCCAGCTCACGGACTAGCGGGTCGAACACCGGGGAGCTGTTTTTT.

The table lists this clone with a few counts. The chain uses TRBV25-1 and TRBJ2-1, with 8 nucleotides matching TRBD1. The ends lost 3 bases at V and 5 bases at J; junction bases unmatched: 9. CDR1 MGHDK and CDR2 SYGVNS come from the germline V gene. This CDR3 spans 16 amino acids. This chain's CDR3 is CASSEVRGTGNNEQFF. CDR3 sequence (DNA): TGTGCCAGCAGTGAGGTGCGTGGGACAGGCAACAATGAGCAGTTCTTC.

This clone was picked up a small number of times. V usage is TRBV5-6 and J usage is TRBJ2-1, with TRBD2 identical over 8 bases. This CDR3 contains 15 residues. Trimming removed 1 base from V and 6 bases from J; junction bases left unmatched: 6. The germline CDR1 and CDR2 sequences are SGHDT and YYEEEE. CDR3 residues: CASSLLELAVNEQFF. DNA of the CDR3: TGTGCCAGCAGCTTGTTGGAACTAGCGGTCAATGAGCAGTTCTTC. The whole variable domain, remainder taken from reference TRBV5-6 and TRBJ2-1, is DAGVTQSPTHLIKTRGQQVTLRCSPKSGHDTVSWYQQALGQGPQFIFQYYEEEERQRGNFPDRFSGHQFPNYSSELNVNALLLGDSALYLCASSLLELAVNEQFFGPGTRLTVL.

CDR3 sequence (DNA): TGTGCCAGCAGAGGGACAGGGGACAATGAGCAGTTCTTC. It specifies CASRGTGDNEQFF. V usage is TRBV4-2 and J usage is TRBJ2-1; 10 bases fit TRBD1. With 6 bases clipped from V and 5 bases from J, the junction kept 1 base outside the gene matches. The CDR3 runs to 13 residues. Germline-derived CDR1 and CDR2 are LGHNA and YNFKEQ.

This clone was observed a handful of times. This chain connects TRBV5-4 to TRBJ2-1; 11 bases agree with TRBD2. The CDR3 is made up of 15 amino acids. The J segment lost 9 bases and the V segment lost 4 bases, leaving 9 bases of the junction unmatched. Germline V lookup: CDR1 SGHNT, CDR2 YYREEE (reference sequence). The CDR3 spells CASSPFSGGAGEQFF. CDR3 coding DNA: TGTGCCAGCAGCCCATTTAGCGGGGGGGCCGGTGAGCAGTTCTTC.

The gene calls are TRBV5-1 and TRBJ1-4; D is perhaps TRBD1 (5 bases). From germline, CDR1 is SGHRS and CDR2 YFSETQ. The length of the CDR3 is 13 residues. Trimming cost V 4 bases and J 8 bases, with 12 bases left between them. The CDR3 sequence is CASSQGSGEKLFF. The CDR3, as DNA: TGCGCCAGCAGCCAGGGATCAGGGGAAAAACTGTTTTTT.

The J gene is TRBJ1-1, the V gene TRBV7-9; a possible D gene is TRBD1 (6 bases). Germline V lookup: CDR1 SEHNR, CDR2 FQNEAQ (reference sequence). The ends were cut back, 4 bases at V and 4 bases at J, with 10 bases in the middle. The CDR3 spans 13 residues. CDR3 region: CASSSQGATEAFF. The CDR3 nucleotides are TGTGCCAGCAGCTCACAGGGTGCCACTGAAGCTTTCTTT.

The V gene is TRBV2, the J gene TRBJ1-2, with a tentative D call TRBD1 (5 bases). The germline V and J ends were trimmed by 6 bases and 1 base, with 15 bases remaining between them. Per germline, CDR1 SNHLY and CDR2 FYNNEI. The CDR3 has 15 residues. The CDR3 DNA reads TGTGCCAGCAGCGGACGGAGGGGCTATAACTATGGCTACACCTTC. This translates into CASSGRRGYNYGYTF.

The chain couples TRBV29-1 to TRBJ1-6, with 8 bases identical to TRBD1. Germline assignment: CDR1 SQVTM and CDR2 ANQGSEA. The V and J ends lost 5 bases and 0 bases, in that order; junction bases with no gene match: 3. This CDR3 is built from 15 residues. CDR3 sequence (DNA): TGCAGCGTTAGACAGGGGAGCTCCTATAATTCACCCCTCCACTTT. This sequence encodes CSVRQGSSYNSPLHF.